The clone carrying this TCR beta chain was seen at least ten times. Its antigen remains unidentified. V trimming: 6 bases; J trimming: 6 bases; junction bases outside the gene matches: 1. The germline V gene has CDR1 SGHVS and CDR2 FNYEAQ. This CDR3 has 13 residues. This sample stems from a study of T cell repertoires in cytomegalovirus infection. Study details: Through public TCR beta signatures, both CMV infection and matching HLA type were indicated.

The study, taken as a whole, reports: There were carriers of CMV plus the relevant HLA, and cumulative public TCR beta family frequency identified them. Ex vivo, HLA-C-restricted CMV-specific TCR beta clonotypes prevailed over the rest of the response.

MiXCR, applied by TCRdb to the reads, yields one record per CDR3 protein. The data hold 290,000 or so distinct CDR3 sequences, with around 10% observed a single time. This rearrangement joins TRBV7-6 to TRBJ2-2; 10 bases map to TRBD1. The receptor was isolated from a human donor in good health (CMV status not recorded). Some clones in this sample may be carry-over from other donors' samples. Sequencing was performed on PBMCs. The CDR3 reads CASRGTGAGELFF. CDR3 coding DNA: TGTGCCAGCAGAGGGACAGGGGCCGGGGAGCTGTTTTTT.